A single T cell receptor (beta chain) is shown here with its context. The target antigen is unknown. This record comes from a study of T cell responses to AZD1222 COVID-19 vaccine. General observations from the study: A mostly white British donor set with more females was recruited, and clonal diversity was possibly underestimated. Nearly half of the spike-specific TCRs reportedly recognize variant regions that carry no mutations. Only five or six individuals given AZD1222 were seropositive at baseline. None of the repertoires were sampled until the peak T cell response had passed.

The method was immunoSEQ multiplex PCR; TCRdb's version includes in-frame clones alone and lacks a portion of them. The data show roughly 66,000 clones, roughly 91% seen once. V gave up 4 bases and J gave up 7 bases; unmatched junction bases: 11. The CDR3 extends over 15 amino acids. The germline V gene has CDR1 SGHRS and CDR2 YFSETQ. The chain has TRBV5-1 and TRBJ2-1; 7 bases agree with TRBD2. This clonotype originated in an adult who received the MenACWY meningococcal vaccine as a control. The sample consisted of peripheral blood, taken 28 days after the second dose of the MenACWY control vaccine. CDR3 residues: CASSTPLGEGNEQFF. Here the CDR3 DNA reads TGCGCCAGCAGCACCCCGTTGGGGGAGGGTAATGAGCAGTTCTTC.